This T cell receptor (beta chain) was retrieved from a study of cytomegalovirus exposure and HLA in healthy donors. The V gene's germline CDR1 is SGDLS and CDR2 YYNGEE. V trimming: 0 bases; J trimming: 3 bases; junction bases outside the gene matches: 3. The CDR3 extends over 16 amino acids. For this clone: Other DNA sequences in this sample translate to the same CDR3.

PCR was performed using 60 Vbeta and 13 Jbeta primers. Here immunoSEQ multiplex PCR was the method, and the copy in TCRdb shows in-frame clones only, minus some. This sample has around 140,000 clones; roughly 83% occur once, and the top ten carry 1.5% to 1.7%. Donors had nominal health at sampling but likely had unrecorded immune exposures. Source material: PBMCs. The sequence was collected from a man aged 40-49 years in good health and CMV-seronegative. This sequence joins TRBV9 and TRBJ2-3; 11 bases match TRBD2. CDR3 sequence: CASSVGLAGGTDTQYF. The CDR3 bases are TGTGCCAGCAGCGTAGGTCTAGCGGGAGGAACAGATACGCAGTATTTT. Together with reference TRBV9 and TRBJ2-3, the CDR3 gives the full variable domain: DSGVTQTPKHLITATGQRVTLRCSPRSGDLSVYWYQQSLDQGLQFLIQYYNGEERAKGNILERFSAQQFPDLHSELNLSSLELGDSALYFCASSVGLAGGTDTQYFGPGTRLTVL.